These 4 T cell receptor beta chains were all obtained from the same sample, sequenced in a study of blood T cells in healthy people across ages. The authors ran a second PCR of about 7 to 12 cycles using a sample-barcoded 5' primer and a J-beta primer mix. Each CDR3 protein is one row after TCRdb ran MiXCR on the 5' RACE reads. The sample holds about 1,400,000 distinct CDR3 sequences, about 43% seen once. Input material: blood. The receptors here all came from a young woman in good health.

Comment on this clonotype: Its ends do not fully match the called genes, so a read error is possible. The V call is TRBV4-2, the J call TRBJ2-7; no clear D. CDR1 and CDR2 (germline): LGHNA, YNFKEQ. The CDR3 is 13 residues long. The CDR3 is CVSSRGPVEEQYF. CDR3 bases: TGTGTCAGCAGCCGAGGACCCGTTGAAGAGCAGTACTTC.

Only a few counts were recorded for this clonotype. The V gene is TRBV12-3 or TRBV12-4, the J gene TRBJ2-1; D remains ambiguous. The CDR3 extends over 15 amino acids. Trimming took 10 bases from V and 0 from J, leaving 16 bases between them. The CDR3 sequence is CAIRTRGRSYNEQFF. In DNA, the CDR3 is TGTGCCATCCGGACCCGAGGTCGCTCCTACAATGAGCAGTTCTTC.

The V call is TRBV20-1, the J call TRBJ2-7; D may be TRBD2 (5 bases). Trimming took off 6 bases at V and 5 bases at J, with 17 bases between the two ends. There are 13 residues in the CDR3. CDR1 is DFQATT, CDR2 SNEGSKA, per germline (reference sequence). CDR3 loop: CSAPLGSSHEQYF. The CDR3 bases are TGCAGTGCCCCCCTGGGGAGCTCGCACGAGCAGTACTTC.

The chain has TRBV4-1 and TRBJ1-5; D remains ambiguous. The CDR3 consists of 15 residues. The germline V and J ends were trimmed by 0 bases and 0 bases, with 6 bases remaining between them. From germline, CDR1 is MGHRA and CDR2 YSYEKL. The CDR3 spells CASSQEGSSNQPQHF. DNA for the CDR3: TGCGCCAGCAGCCAAGAAGGCAGTAGCAATCAGCCCCAGCATTTT.